The next 22 T cell receptor beta chains were all read from a single sample in a study of human T cells and chemical hapten exposure (dated by TCRdb to the early 2020s). The time point label here, explained by the study, means: patch test 3, about 24 weeks after DPC sensitization. The label giving this sample's treatment or condition can be read as: therapeutic diphenylcyclopropenone sensitization with weekly scalp DPC. Libraries came from RACE. This sample was sequenced with a NextSeq 500. TCRdb trimmed public reads at Q25 via fastp, called clones via MiXCR and kept in-frame beta chains. Each entry is one CDR3 protein sequence, shown with its most common DNA and genes. This sample lists roughly 71,000 distinct CDR3 sequences; 11% were detected once. Roughly 1.4% of the sample is taken by the ten largest. The material sequenced was whole blood, taken in connection with sensitization to the hapten diphenylcyclopropenone (DPC). The receptors shown here come from a woman in her forties or fifties with alopecia areata. Some clones in this sample may be carry-over from other donors' samples.

The V and J genes are TRBV7-2 and TRBJ2-5; 13 bases align to TRBD2. Losses at the gene ends were 3 bases for V and 2 bases for J; bases not matched to a gene: 3. The CDR3 loop spans 16 amino acids. Germline CDR1 is SGHTA and CDR2 is FQGNSA. The CDR3 DNA follows: TGTGCCAGCAGCTTCCTACTAGCGGGGGGGCAAGAGACCCAGTACTTC. Its translation: CASSFLLAGGQETQYF.

This clonotype was counted only a few times. The CDR3 region is CASSLDRRGSSPLHF. CDR3 in DNA: TGTGCCAGCAGCCTGGACCGGAGGGGAAGTTCACCCCTCCACTTT. The chain links TRBV6-1 to TRBJ1-6, with D possibly TRBD1 on 5 matching bases. Germline loops: CDR1 MNHNS, CDR2 SASEGT. V was pared by 6 bases and J by 9 bases, with 18 bases between. The CDR3 loop spans 15 amino acids.

CDR3 loop: CSVGRGSSYNEQFF. For the CDR3, the DNA is TGCAGCGTTGGGCGGGGGAGCTCCTACAATGAGCAGTTCTTC. The chain recombines TRBV29-1 with TRBJ2-1; 7 bases map to TRBD2. The CDR3 is 14 residues long. Germline loops: CDR1 SQVTM, CDR2 ANQGSEA. V was clipped by 4 bases and J by 0 bases; unmatched bases: 3.

This clonotype was seen at least ten times. Written as DNA, the CDR3 is TGTGCCAGCAGTTACTCGCACAGCAATCAGCCCCAGCATTTT. This gives the protein CASSYSHSNQPQHF. The V and J genes are TRBV6-5 and TRBJ1-5; D remains unclear. Looked up from germline, CDR1 is MNHEY and CDR2 is SVGAGI. The CDR3 sequence is 14 residues long. Trimming shortened V by 0 bases and J by 1 base, and 4 bases separated the two germline ends.

This clonotype was seen at least ten times. The V gene is TRBV7-9, the J gene TRBJ2-4; D is possibly TRBD1 (5 bases). Trimming took off 4 bases at V and 6 bases at J, with 16 bases between the two ends. The germline gives CDR1 SEHNR, CDR2 FQNEAQ (reference sequence). CDR3 length: 15 amino acids. This CDR3 is CASSSLPGYGNIQYF. The CDR3 bases are TGTGCCAGCAGCTCCCTACCAGGGTATGGAAACATTCAGTACTTC.

This clonotype has a count of ten or more. The CDR3: CASSVYGYTF. For the CDR3, the DNA is TGTGCCAGCAGTGTCTATGGCTACACCTTC. J is TRBJ1-2 and V is TRBV2, with unresolved D. CDR1 and CDR2 (germline): SNHLY, FYNNEI. Trimming removed 4 bases from V and 4 bases from J, with 1 base in between. This CDR3 is 10 amino acids long.

Ten or more counts support this clonotype. The chain couples TRBV18 to TRBJ1-4; TRBD1 aligns across 7 bases. After removal of 3 bases from V and 3 bases from J, the junction contained 4 bases not matched to a gene. The CDR3 has 15 amino acids. Germline loops: CDR1 KGHSH, CDR2 LQKENI. The CDR3 region has the DNA TGTGCCAGCTCACCCCCGGGACAGCCTAATGAAAAACTGTTTTTT. Translating it yields CASSPPGQPNEKLFF.

The sample holds many counts of this clonotype. The chain carries TRBV9 and TRBJ2-5, with 10 bases that match TRBD2. The germline V gene encodes CDR1 SGDLS and CDR2 YYNGEE. The CDR3 contains 15 residues. Trimming cost V 4 bases and J 4 bases; bases outside gene matches: 7. This CDR3 is CASSKQAGGRETQYF. The CDR3 DNA reads as TGTGCCAGCAGCAAGCAAGCGGGGGGGCGAGAGACCCAGTACTTC.

A few counts support this clonotype. The V and J genes are TRBV7-8 and TRBJ2-7; TRBD1 matches at 7 bases. The V gene end was trimmed by 5 bases and the J gene end by 0 bases; junction bases not matched to a gene: 4. Germline CDR1 SGHVS, CDR2 FQNEAQ. The CDR3 loop spans 14 amino acids. The DNA for the CDR3 is TGTGCCAGCAGCCCCAGACAGGGCTCCTACGAGCAGTACTTC. Protein product: CASSPRQGSYEQYF.

The chain joins TRBV19 to TRBJ1-5, with D possibly matching TRBD1 (5 bases). The V end lost 3 bases, the J end lost 1 base, and 10 bases lay between the germline ends. There are 15 residues in the CDR3. CDR1 is LNHDA and CDR2 is SQIVND in the germline V gene (reference sequence). The CDR3 bases are TGTGCCAGTAGTATTCTTTGGGACAGCAATCAGCCCCAGCATTTT. Its protein product is CASSILWDSNQPQHF.

This clonotype was counted only a few times. The gene calls are TRBV3-1 and TRBJ2-7; tentative D call: TRBD2 (6 bases). The CDR3 totals 14 residues. Trimming removed 3 bases from V and 3 bases from J, with 12 bases in between. CDR1 is LGHDT, CDR2 YNNKEL, per germline (reference sequence). The CDR3 sequence: CASSHRLGLYEQYF. CDR3 bases: TGTGCCAGCAGCCACAGACTAGGACTCTACGAGCAGTACTTC.

This clonotype has ten or more counts. This chain uses TRBV12-3 or TRBV12-4 with TRBJ2-1; 14 bases fit TRBD2. This CDR3 is 20 amino acids long. V lost 9 bases and J lost 1; bases outside the gene matches: 17. CDR3 in amino acids: CASRPPGLAGAGQSYNEQFF. CDR3 DNA: TGTGCCAGTCGCCCCCCGGGACTAGCGGGAGCTGGCCAATCCTACAATGAGCAGTTCTTC.

J is TRBJ2-5 and V is TRBV11-1; no clear D gene. This CDR3 is 13 amino acids long. Trimming removed 3 bases at V and 2 bases at J, with 7 bases between. Looked up from germline, CDR1 is SGHAT and CDR2 is FQDESV (reference sequence). In nucleotides, the CDR3 is TGTGCCAGCAGCTTTTCAGCTCAAGAGACCCAGTACTTC. This gives the protein CASSFSAQETQYF.

The chain uses TRBV7-6 and TRBJ1-1; weak D call: TRBD1 (6 bases). The V and J ends lost 1 base and 10 bases respectively, with 10 bases between them. CDR3 size: 12 residues. CDR1 SGHVS and CDR2 FNYEAQ come from the germline V gene. CDR3 residues: CASSLVSGAAFF. The CDR3 DNA follows: TGTGCCAGCAGCTTAGTCTCAGGGGCAGCTTTCTTT. Full variable domain (outside the CDR3, taken from reference TRBV7-6 and TRBJ1-1): GAGVSQSPRYKVTKRGQDVALRCDPISGHVSLYWYRQALGQGPEFLTYFNYEAQQDKSGLPNDRFSAERPEGSISTLTIQRTEQRDSAMYRCASSLVSGAAFFGQGTRLTVV.

This clonotype was seen a few times. The chain combines TRBV7-9 with TRBJ1-2; 7 bases match TRBD1. Germline-derived CDR1 and CDR2 are SEHNR and FQNEAQ (reference sequence). The CDR3 contains 14 residues. The V segment lost 5 bases and the J segment 0 bases; nucleotides outside the gene matches: 3. The CDR3 sequence: CASSKGQTNYGYTF. Here the CDR3 DNA reads TGTGCCAGCAGCAAGGGACAGACTAACTATGGCTACACCTTC.

This clonotype was picked up many times. The DNA of the CDR3 is TGTGCCAGCTCACCACTCTCAGGCCGTGGTAGCGGAAACACCGGGGAGCTGTTTTTT. This translates into CASSPLSGRGSGNTGELFF. This chain uses TRBV18 with TRBJ2-2; D possibly corresponds to TRBD2 (6 bases). This CDR3 has 19 amino acids. The V gene lost 1 base and the J gene lost 2 bases, with 20 bases spanning the gap. Germline CDR1 KGHSH, CDR2 LQKENI.

There are many counts of this clonotype. This chain uses TRBV7-8 with TRBJ1-1; a possible D gene is TRBD1 (6 bases). The CDR3 runs 13 residues. The germline CDR1 and CDR2 sequences are SGHVS and FQNEAQ. V was clipped by 5 bases and J by 3 bases, with 10 bases between them. For the CDR3, the DNA is TGTGCCAGCAGCATACAGGGCGACACTGAAGCTTTCTTT. Its protein product is CASSIQGDTEAFF.

The chain employs TRBV7-2 and TRBJ1-2; D remains ambiguous. This CDR3 spans 13 amino acids. The V gene's germline CDR1 is SGHTA and CDR2 FQGNSA. V was cut by 4 bases and J by 8 bases, with 14 bases left in between. The CDR3 nucleotides read TGTGCCAGCAGCTCTAGAGACCTTAGCGGCTACACCTTC. Translated: CASSSRDLSGYTF.

This clonotype was seen only a few times. This chain joins TRBV20-1 and TRBJ2-5, with no clear D. CDR3 size: 14 residues. The germline CDR1 and CDR2 sequences are DFQATT and SNEGSKA (reference sequence). Trimming pared 4 bases from V and 1 base from J, leaving 13 bases between. CDR3 amino acids: CSAKQAGLQETQYF. DNA for the CDR3: TGCAGTGCTAAGCAGGCAGGCCTCCAAGAGACCCAGTACTTC.

This clonotype was counted only a few times. The CDR3 spells CAWSAGGSQPQHF. The CDR3 bases are TGTGCCTGGAGTGCAGGGGGCTCTCAGCCCCAGCATTTT. V gene TRBV30 combines with J gene TRBJ1-5, with 8 bases identical to TRBD1. The CDR3 consists of 13 residues. CDR1 and CDR2 (germline): GTSNPN, SVGIG (reference sequence). V lost 1 base, J lost 6 bases, and 2 bases stayed unmatched.

This clonotype was recorded at least ten times. The chain carries TRBV18 and TRBJ1-6; the D is unclear. V was trimmed by 3 bases and J by 7 bases, leaving 7 bases between them. The CDR3 is 13 residues long. From germline, CDR1 is KGHSH and CDR2 LQKENI. The CDR3 spells CASSPQRNSPLHF. In nucleotides, the CDR3 is TGTGCCAGCTCACCGCAGAGAAATTCACCCCTCCACTTT.

This clonotype has just a few counts. The rearrangement links TRBV12-3 or TRBV12-4 to TRBJ2-7; D remains unclear. Trimming removed 5 bases from V and 3 bases from J, with 11 bases in between. This CDR3 region has 13 residues. This CDR3 is CASSIRYSYEQYF. In nucleotides, the CDR3 is TGTGCCAGCAGTATCCGTTACAGCTACGAGCAGTACTTC.